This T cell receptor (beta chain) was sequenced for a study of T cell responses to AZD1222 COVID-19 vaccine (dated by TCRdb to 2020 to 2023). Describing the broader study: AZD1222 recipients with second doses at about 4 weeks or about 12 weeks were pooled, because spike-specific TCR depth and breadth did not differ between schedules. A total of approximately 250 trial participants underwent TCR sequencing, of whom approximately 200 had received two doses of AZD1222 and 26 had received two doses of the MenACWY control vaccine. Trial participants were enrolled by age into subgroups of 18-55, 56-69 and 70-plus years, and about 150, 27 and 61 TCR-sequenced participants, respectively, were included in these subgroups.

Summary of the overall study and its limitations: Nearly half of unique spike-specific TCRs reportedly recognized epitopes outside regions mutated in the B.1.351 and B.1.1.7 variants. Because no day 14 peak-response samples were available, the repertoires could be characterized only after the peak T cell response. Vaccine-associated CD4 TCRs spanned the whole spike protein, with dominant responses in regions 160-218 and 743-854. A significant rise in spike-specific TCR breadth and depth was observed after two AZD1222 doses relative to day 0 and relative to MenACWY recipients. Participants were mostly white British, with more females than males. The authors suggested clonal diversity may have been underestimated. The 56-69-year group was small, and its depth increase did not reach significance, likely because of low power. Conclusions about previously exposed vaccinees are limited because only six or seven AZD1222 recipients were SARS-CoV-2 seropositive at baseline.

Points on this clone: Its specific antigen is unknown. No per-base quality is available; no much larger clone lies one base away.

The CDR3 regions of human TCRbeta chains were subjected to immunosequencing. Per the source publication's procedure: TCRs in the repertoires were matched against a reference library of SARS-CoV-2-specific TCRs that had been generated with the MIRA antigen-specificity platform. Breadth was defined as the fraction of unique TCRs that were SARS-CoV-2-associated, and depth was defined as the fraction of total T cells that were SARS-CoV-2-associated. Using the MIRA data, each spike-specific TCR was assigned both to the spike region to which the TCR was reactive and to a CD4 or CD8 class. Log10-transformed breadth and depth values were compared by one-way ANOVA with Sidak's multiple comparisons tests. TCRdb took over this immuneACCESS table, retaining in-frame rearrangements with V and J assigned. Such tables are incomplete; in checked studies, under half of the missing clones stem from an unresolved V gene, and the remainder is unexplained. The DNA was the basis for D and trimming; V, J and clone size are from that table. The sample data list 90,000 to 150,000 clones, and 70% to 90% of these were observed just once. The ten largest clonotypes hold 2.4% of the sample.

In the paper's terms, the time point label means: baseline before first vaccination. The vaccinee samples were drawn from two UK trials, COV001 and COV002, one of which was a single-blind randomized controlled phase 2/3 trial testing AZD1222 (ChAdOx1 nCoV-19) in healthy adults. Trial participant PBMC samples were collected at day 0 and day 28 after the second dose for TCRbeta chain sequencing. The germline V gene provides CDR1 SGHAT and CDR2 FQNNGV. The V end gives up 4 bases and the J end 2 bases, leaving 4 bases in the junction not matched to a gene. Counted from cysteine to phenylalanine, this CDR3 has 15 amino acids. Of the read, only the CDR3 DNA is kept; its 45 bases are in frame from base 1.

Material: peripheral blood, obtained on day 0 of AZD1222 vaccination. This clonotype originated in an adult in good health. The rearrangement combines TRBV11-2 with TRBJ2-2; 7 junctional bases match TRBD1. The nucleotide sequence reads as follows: TGTGCCAGCAGCTCCGGGACAGTAAACACCGGGGAGCTGTTTTTT. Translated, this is CASSSGTVNTGELFF.